This is a list of T cell receptor beta chains from one sample in a study of CD8 T cells in Susac syndrome. One entry per CDR3 protein results from TCRdb running MiXCR on the immunoSEQ multiplex PCR reads. The profile covers some 300,000 distinct CDR3 sequences, with around 89% appearing a single time and roughly 0.2% taken by the ten largest. The specimen sequenced was CD8+ T cells from PBMCs. The receptors were gathered from a human donor with multiple sclerosis. Each CDR3 is given with its conserved first and last residue. Clone sizes are given selectively: once, few, many, or a class where the clone is expanded.

length | size | V | CDR3
13 | once | TRBV10-3 | CAISEPSSYEQYF
14 | - | TRBV4-3 | CASSQEAAEGGYTF
15 | - | TRBV14 | CASSQQGALQTEAFF
15 | - | TRBV29-1 | CSVAAGTGGVGELFF
18 | - | TRBV9 | CASSVGPPGLAVTGELFF
18 | - | TRBV20-1 | CSARDRQLAVLYQETQYF
15 | - | TRBV4-3 | CASSQETGTHYEQYF
12 | - | TRBV6-5 | CASGRQGETQYF
12 | - | TRBV19 | CATQEGLGGYTF
16 | once | TRBV29-1 | CSVEGAIWGRDYEQYF
15 | - | TRBV2 | CASSESLGPTYEQYF
12 | - | TRBV7-2 | CASSPVMGGLYF
15 | - | TRBV6-1 | CASSPSGGAVYEQFF
14 | few | TRBV27 | CASSLGRGGYEQYF
12 | - | TRBV28 | CASSFPHSEQYF
13 | - | TRBV27 | CASSLQRTDTQYF
13 | - | TRBV27 | CASSFGITETQYF